A single sample gave rise to the 26 T cell receptor beta chains below, sequenced in a study of blood T cells in healthy people across ages. Primed by a sample-barcoded 5' primer and a J-beta primer mix, a second PCR proceeded for about 7 to 12 cycles. MiXCR, applied by TCRdb to the 5' RACE reads, yields one record per CDR3 protein. The repertoire has 700,000 or so distinct CDR3 sequences, roughly two fifths of them found once; the top ten carry around 30%. Input material: blood. These receptor sequences come from a man at least 80 years old in good health.

This clonotype appeared a few times. J is TRBJ1-4 and V is TRBV6-5; no definite D call. The CDR3 contains 14 residues. CDR1 and CDR2 (germline): MNHEY, SVGAGI. Trimming removed 2 bases from V and 0 bases from J, with 4 bases in between. Here the CDR3 DNA reads TGTGCCAGCAGTTACGATGCAACTAATGAAAAACTGTTTTTT. Translation: CASSYDATNEKLFF.

This clonotype has just a few counts. This rearrangement joins TRBV6-5 to TRBJ1-6; D is uncertain. Germline V gene data show CDR1 as MNHEY and CDR2 as SVGAGI. The length of the CDR3 is 17 residues. V lost 0 bases and J 4 bases, leaving 13 bases between the germline ends. The CDR3 is CASSYSALRFYNSPLHF. The CDR3 bases are TGTGCCAGCAGTTACTCGGCTCTACGGTTTTATAATTCACCCCTCCACTTT.

This clonotype was observed a few times. The chain carries TRBV28 and TRBJ2-1; TRBD2 matches 12 bases. The J call may be in error: the DNA end matches TRBJ2-7 better. This CDR3 has 20 amino acids. The germline V gene has CDR1 MDHEN and CDR2 SYDVKM. The CDR3: CASSLYGTSGPRSSYNEQYF. DNA for the CDR3: TGTGCCAGCAGTTTATACGGGACTAGCGGGCCGAGGAGCTCCTACAATGAGCAGTACTTC.

The chain uses TRBV27 and TRBJ2-1; 10 bases are shared with TRBD2. The CDR3 sequence is 15 residues long. Germline-derived CDR1 and CDR2 are MNHEY and SMNVEV (reference sequence). V gave up 5 bases and J gave up 5 bases; unmatched junction bases: 6. This chain's CDR3 is CASSGPSGGNNEQFF. CDR3 coding DNA: TGTGCCAGCAGTGGTCCTAGCGGGGGAAACAATGAGCAGTTCTTC.

This sequence joins TRBV7-9 and TRBJ1-5, with no clear D. In germline, CDR1 is SEHNR, CDR2 FQNEAQ (reference sequence). The V end was cut by 5 bases, the J end by 0 bases, with 8 bases between. The CDR3 extends over 14 amino acids. The CDR3 reads CASSAEDSNQPQHF. Written as DNA, the CDR3 is TGTGCCAGCAGCGCGGAGGATAGCAATCAGCCCCAGCATTTT. Full variable domain (outside the CDR3, taken from reference TRBV7-9 and TRBJ1-5): DTGVSQNPRHKITKRGQNVTFRCDPISEHNRLYWYRQTLGQGPEFLTYFQNEAQLEKSRLLSDRFSAERPKGSFSTLEIQRTEQGDSAMYLCASSAEDSNQPQHFGDGTRLSIL.

The genes are TRBV3-1 and TRBJ2-7, with no clear D. V was trimmed by 4 bases and J by 6 bases, leaving 22 bases between them. The CDR3 runs 16 residues. Germline lookup yields CDR1 LGHDT and CDR2 YNNKEL (reference sequence). The CDR3 sequence is CASSPRDCLYSSEQYF. For the CDR3, the DNA is TGTGCCAGCAGCCCCCGAGATTGTCTATATTCTAGCGAGCAGTACTTC.

The chain is built from TRBV6-7 and TRBJ2-3; 9 bases align to TRBD1. TRBV6-7 is assigned to the ORF class and has an uncertain function. V lost 4 bases and J lost 2; bases outside the gene matches: 7. This CDR3 is built from 16 residues. Here the CDR3 reads CASSSSRDRVTDTQYF. The CDR3 DNA is TGTGCCAGCAGTTCATCCCGGGACAGGGTCACAGATACGCAGTATTTT.

The V and J genes are TRBV4-3 and TRBJ2-6; D ambiguous. V lost 0 bases and J 0 bases, leaving 15 bases between the germline ends. Per germline, CDR1 LGHNA and CDR2 YSLEER. This CDR3 contains 19 residues. CDR3 nucleotides: TGCGCCAGCAGCCAAGATCGGGCAGGCTCCCTCTCTGGGGCCAACGTCCTGACTTTC. Its protein is CASSQDRAGSLSGANVLTF.

The chain recombines TRBV20-1 with TRBJ2-2; TRBD2 matches 8 bases. V lost 6 bases to trimming and J lost 5 bases; unmatched junction nucleotides: 11. From germline, CDR1 is DFQATT and CDR2 SNEGSKA (reference sequence). CDR3 length: 15 residues. The CDR3 is CSAFPSGGVTGELFF. CDR3 nucleotide sequence: TGCAGTGCCTTTCCATCGGGGGGGGTTACCGGGGAGCTGTTTTTT.

This clonotype has just a few counts. The CDR3, as DNA: TGTGCCAGCAGCGGGCGAAGAAACACTGAAGCTTTCTTT. Translated, it gives CASSGRRNTEAFF. The chain uses TRBV21-1 and TRBJ1-1; the table's D call, TRBD1, was not checked against the DNA. TRBV21-1 is designated a pseudogene. The length of the CDR3 is 13 residues.

This clonotype was seen only a few times. This chain connects TRBV28 to TRBJ1-5, with D uncertain. Germline V gene data show CDR1 as MDHEN and CDR2 as SYDVKM. This CDR3 contains 11 residues. V gave up 8 bases and J gave up 6 bases, with 8 bases separating them. The CDR3 nucleotides are TGTGCCAGCGGAGGGATTCAGCCCCAGCATTTT. Its protein is CASGGIQPQHF.

V and J are TRBV6-7 and TRBJ2-1, with 12 bases fitting TRBD1. TRBV6-7 is classed as an ORF, of uncertain function. The CDR3 sequence is 16 residues long. The V gene end was trimmed by 4 bases and the J gene end by 12 bases; junction bases not matched to a gene: 13. This chain's CDR3 is CASSFQRDRGLGLQFF. As DNA, the CDR3 is TGTGCCAGCAGTTTCCAACGGGACAGGGGGCTGGGATTGCAGTTCTTC.

Regarding this clonotype: This could be a read error, since a much larger clone is one nucleotide away. V is TRBV5-1 and J is TRBJ2-1; D not certain. Germline V CDR1 and CDR2: SGHRS, YFSETQ. This CDR3 region has 16 residues. The CDR3 protein is CAGSLAPGNSYNEQFF. CDR3 DNA sequence: TGCGCCGGCAGCTTGGCCCCAGGAAACTCCTACAATGAGCAGTTCTTC.

This clonotype was counted between two and nine times. The rearrangement uses TRBV12-3 or TRBV12-4 and TRBJ2-2; D perhaps matches TRBD1 (5 bases). The CDR3 spans 14 residues. V was trimmed by 3 bases and J by 1 base, leaving 6 bases between them. This chain's CDR3 is CASSFQGNTGELFF. The CDR3 bases are TGTGCCAGCAGTTTTCAGGGGAACACCGGGGAGCTGTTTTTT.

The rearrangement joins TRBV7-9 to TRBJ1-5; D remains ambiguous. This CDR3 is built from 16 residues. V was cut by 1 base and J by 2 bases, with 12 bases left in between. The germline CDR1 and CDR2 sequences are SEHNR and FQNEAQ (reference sequence). CDR3 loop: CASSLDVPRGNQPQHF. CDR3 in DNA: TGTGCCAGCAGCTTAGATGTCCCTCGAGGCAATCAGCCCCAGCATTTT.

This clonotype was counted only a few times. The genes are TRBV7-2 and TRBJ2-7, with D possibly being TRBD1 (6 bases). The germline V gene encodes CDR1 SGHTA and CDR2 FQGNSA. The ends were cut back, 5 bases at V and 6 bases at J, with 14 bases in the middle. The length of the CDR3 is 13 residues. Here the CDR3 reads CASSPPRDTEQYF. The DNA for the CDR3 is TGTGCCAGCAGCCCACCACGGGACACCGAGCAGTACTTC.

V usage is TRBV4-3 and J usage is TRBJ2-1, with 10 bases that match TRBD2. The V gene end was trimmed by 5 bases and the J gene end by 6 bases; junction bases not matched to a gene: 7. The CDR3 consists of 15 residues. Germline V CDR1 and CDR2: LGHNA, YSLEER. The CDR3: CASSWSRTSGNEQFF. The CDR3 nucleotides are TGCGCCAGCAGCTGGAGTCGGACTAGCGGCAATGAGCAGTTCTTC.

This clonotype appeared a few times. This chain joins TRBV24-1 and TRBJ1-2; tentative D call: TRBD1 (5 bases). The germline V and J ends were trimmed by 1 base and 3 bases, with 11 bases remaining between them. The CDR3 runs 15 residues. Germline lookup yields CDR1 KGHDR and CDR2 SFDVKD. This chain's CDR3 is CATSDFTGQDYGYTF. The CDR3 bases are TGTGCCACCAGTGATTTCACAGGTCAGGACTATGGCTACACCTTC.

This clonotype has ten or more counts. V usage is TRBV30 and J usage is TRBJ1-5, with 7 bases aligning to TRBD1. Germline values: CDR1 GTSNPN, CDR2 SVGIG (reference sequence). Losses at the gene ends were 5 bases for V and 0 bases for J; bases not matched to a gene: 1. CDR3 length equals 13 residues. This chain's CDR3 is CAWGTDSNQPQHF. The CDR3 nucleotides are TGTGCCTGGGGGACAGATAGCAATCAGCCCCAGCATTTT.

This sequence joins TRBV10-1 and TRBJ1-4; D may be TRBD1 (5 bases). The ends were cut back, 6 bases at V and 0 bases at J, with 14 bases in the middle. Germline lookup yields CDR1 WNHNN and CDR2 SYGVQD (reference sequence). This CDR3 is built from 16 residues. The CDR3 DNA follows: TGCGCCAGCAGCAAGGGACGGGGGACAACTAATGAAAAACTGTTTTTT. This gives the protein CASSKGRGTTNEKLFF.

The chain is built from TRBV5-8 and TRBJ2-7; D unresolved. Per the germline V gene, CDR1 is SGHTS and CDR2 is YDEGEE. The CDR3 length is 15 residues. The V and J ends lost 0 bases and 1 base respectively, with 11 bases between them. The CDR3 DNA is TGTGCCAGCAGCTTGGGATCCCGTGCGTCCTACGAGCAGTACTTC. Translating gives CASSLGSRASYEQYF.

In this sample, this clonotype turned up a few times. The chain combines TRBV10-3 with TRBJ2-3; TRBD2 might be the D (6 bases). Germline CDR1 is ENHRY and CDR2 is SYGVKD. Trimming removed 6 bases at V and 0 bases at J, with 13 bases between. CDR3 length equals 15 residues. CDR3 nucleotide sequence: TGTGCCATCAGAGGCCGGGACTTAAGCACAGATACGCAGTATTTT. Its protein product is CAIRGRDLSTDTQYF.

Notes on this clonotype: One end of the junction does not line up with germline, which may come from a read error. The rearrangement links TRBV3-1 to TRBJ2-7; 8 bases fit TRBD2. Germline values: CDR1 LGHDT, CDR2 YNNKEL (reference sequence). The CDR3 loop spans 17 amino acids. CDR3 region: CAGSQGTSRVLSYEQYF. The DNA of the CDR3 is TGTGCCGGCAGCCAAGGGACTAGTAGAGTTTTGAGCTACGAGCAGTACTTC.

Only one count was recorded for this clonotype. The junction shows a germline mismatch at one end, possibly a read error. The rearrangement uses TRBV6-6 and TRBJ1-5; perhaps TRBD1 as D (5 bases). The CDR3 totals 16 residues. Germline V lookup: CDR1 MNHNY, CDR2 SVGAGI (reference sequence). CDR3 sequence: CTSSQGRAGSNQPQHF. The CDR3 DNA reads TGTACCAGCAGTCAGGGCCGGGCGGGGAGCAATCAGCCCCAGCATTTT.

This clonotype was counted only a few times. This chain uses TRBV4-2 with TRBJ1-6, with 9 bases identical to TRBD1. CDR1 and CDR2 from the germline V gene are LGHNA and YNFKEQ. V lost 2 bases and J lost 7; bases outside the gene matches: 9. The CDR3 sequence is 17 residues long. DNA for the CDR3: TGTGCCAGCAGCCAATCTACTCTGGGACAGGGAAATTCACCCCTCCACTTT. Its translation is CASSQSTLGQGNSPLHF.

This clonotype was seen a few times. The chain couples TRBV6-1 to TRBJ1-5, with D uncertain. The CDR3 sequence is 15 residues long. The ends were cut back, 6 bases at V and 5 bases at J, with 17 bases in the middle. Germline CDR1 is MNHNS and CDR2 is SASEGT. CDR3 sequence: CASSDQGQVHQPQHF. CDR3 nucleotide sequence: TGTGCCAGCAGCGATCAAGGGCAGGTCCATCAGCCCCAGCATTTT.